This is a list of T cell receptor beta chains from one sample in a study of blood T cell repertoires in COVID-19. Clones were sequenced by immunoSEQ multiplex PCR, and TCRdb holds only the in-frame ones, with some missing. Among approximately 260,000 clones, 75% to 95% were seen once, and the ten largest hold approximately 2%. Sequencing used PBMCs or T cells enriched from blood (not recorded which). The receptor set was obtained from a woman between 18 and 29 years old who had recovered from COVID-19. The CDR3 runs from the conserved cysteine through the conserved F or W. Fields, in order: clone size, J gene, D gene, V gene, CDR3 protein, CDR3 DNA. A D gene is named only where the DNA matches it firmly. Where a row states a size, it is once, few, many or the class of an expanded clone; other rows omit it.

.,TRBJ1-2,.,TRBV19,CASQRRGTYGYTF,TGTGCCTCCCAAAGGCGGGGGACCTATGGCTACACCTTC
once,TRBJ2-7,.,TRBV4-1,CASSPSPGVPYEQYF,TGCGCCAGCAGCCCCTCGCCAGGGGTGCCCTACGAGCAGTACTTC
.,TRBJ1-2,.,TRBV28,CASSLYRDDYGYTF,TGTGCCAGCAGTTTGTACAGGGACGACTATGGCTACACCTTC
.,TRBJ2-1,TRBD2,TRBV5-1,CASSLGLAGPYNEQFF,TGCGCCAGCAGCTTGGGACTAGCGGGACCCTACAATGAGCAGTTCTTC
once,TRBJ1-2,TRBD1,TRBV6-2/TRBV6-3,CASSHTRTGVHGYTF,TGTGCCAGCAGCCACACCCGTACAGGGGTTCATGGCTACACCTTC
.,TRBJ1-6,.,TRBV7-2,CASSFTGYLDSPLHF,TGTGCCAGCAGTTTCACAGGGTATCTTGATTCACCCCTCCACTTT
.,TRBJ2-5,.,TRBV11-2,CASSYGQAQETQYF,TGTGCCAGCAGTTATGGACAAGCTCAAGAGACCCAGTACTTC
.,TRBJ1-2,TRBD1,TRBV11-2,CASSQHRGYGYTF,TGTGCCAGCAGCCAACACAGGGGCTATGGCTACACCTTC
.,TRBJ1-5,.,TRBV6-5,CASSYSAGLSNQPQHF,TGTGCCAGCAGTTACTCGGCAGGGCTGAGCAATCAGCCCCAGCATTTT
.,TRBJ2-1,TRBD2,TRBV4-1,CASSQDTSGSYNEQFF,TGCGCCAGCAGCCAAGACACTAGCGGGAGTTACAATGAGCAGTTCTTC
.,TRBJ2-1,TRBD1,TRBV7-2,CASSLGTGGNEQFF,TGTGCCAGCAGCTTGGGGACAGGGGGCAATGAGCAGTTCTTC
.,TRBJ2-1,TRBD2,TRBV6-1,CASSGGLAGGGYNEQFF,TGTGCCAGCAGTGGAGGACTAGCGGGGGGCGGCTACAATGAGCAGTTCTTC
.,TRBJ1-6,.,TRBV4-2,CASSQGETGTSPLHF,TGTGCCAGCAGCCAGGGGGAAACAGGGACATCACCCCTCCACTTT
.,TRBJ2-7,.,TRBV5-1,CASSLGGEPYEQYF,TGCGCCAGCAGCCTAGGTGGAGAACCCTACGAGCAGTACTTC
.,TRBJ1-4,TRBD1,TRBV9,CASSVRQGLNEKLFF,TGTGCCAGCAGCGTCAGACAGGGACTTAATGAAAAACTGTTTTTT
.,TRBJ2-1,.,TRBV9,CASSVGGPSSYNEQFF,TGTGCCAGCAGCGTAGGAGGCCCAAGCTCCTACAATGAGCAGTTCTTC
few,TRBJ2-6,.,TRBV29-1,CSVEDLGRGPTGANVLTF,TGCAGCGTTGAAGATCTCGGCAGGGGACCTACTGGGGCCAACGTCCTGACTTTC
.,TRBJ1-5,TRBD1,TRBV27,CASSDSGQGNQPQHF,TGTGCCAGCAGTGACTCAGGACAGGGTAATCAGCCCCAGCATTTT
.,TRBJ2-7,.,TRBV18,CASSPSSYEQYF,TGTGCCAGCTCACCCAGCTCCTACGAGCAGTACTTC
.,TRBJ1-5,.,TRBV7-2,CASSIGPGRISNQPQHF,TGTGCCAGCAGCATAGGGCCGGGGAGAATTAGCAATCAGCCCCAGCATTTT
once,TRBJ1-3,TRBD1,TRBV5-4,CASSSQGAESSGNTIYF,TGTGCCAGCAGCTCCCAGGGGGCGGAGAGCTCTGGAAACACCATATATTTT
.,TRBJ1-1,.,TRBV19,CASSIGVDSHRGSEAFF,TGTGCCAGTAGTATAGGAGTGGACAGCCATAGGGGATCTGAAGCTTTCTTT
few,TRBJ1-6,.,TRBV7-2,CASSLTDNSPLHF,TGTGCCAGCAGCTTGACAGATAATTCACCCCTCCACTTT
.,TRBJ2-7,.,TRBV5-4,CASSLVQGGSYEQYF,TGTGCCAGCAGCTTGGTGCAGGGTGGCTCCTACGAGCAGTACTTC
.,TRBJ2-1,.,TRBV6-4,CASSGEASNEQFF,TGTGCCAGCAGTGGAGAAGCTAGCAATGAGCAGTTCTTC
.,TRBJ2-5,TRBD2,TRBV10-3,CAISESQGGEAQYF,TGTGCCATCAGTGAAAGTCAGGGAGGGGAGGCCCAGTACTTC
.,TRBJ1-6,.,TRBV28,CASRTAGNSLIPPLHF,TGTGCCAGCCGGACCGCCGGGAATTCGCTGATTCCGCCCCTCCACTTT
.,TRBJ1-2,.,TRBV29-1,CSALMGADGYTF,TGCAGCGCCTTGATGGGGGCGGATGGCTACACCTTC
.,TRBJ2-1,TRBD2,TRBV5-1,CASSLNGEAGAEEQFF,TGCGCCAGCAGCTTGAACGGGGAGGCGGGAGCAGAAGAGCAGTTCTTC
once,TRBJ2-2,TRBD1,TRBV4-1,CASSQVWTGGITGELFF,TGCGCCAGCAGCCAAGTCTGGACAGGGGGTATCACCGGGGAGCTGTTTTTT
.,TRBJ1-2,TRBD1,TRBV6-1,CASSDGTGAYGYTF,TGTGCCAGCAGTGACGGGACAGGGGCCTATGGCTACACCTTC
.,TRBJ1-1,.,TRBV25-1,CASRVTGWNTEAFF,TGTGCCAGCAGGGTGACAGGCTGGAACACTGAAGCTTTCTTT
.,TRBJ2-1,TRBD2,TRBV6-4,CASSVTSGGYNEQFF,TGTGCCAGCAGTGTTACTAGCGGAGGTTACAATGAGCAGTTCTTC
.,TRBJ1-1,.,TRBV14,CASSQDLGRGPATEAFF,TGTGCCAGCAGCCAAGATCTTGGGAGGGGTCCGGCCACTGAAGCTTTCTTT
.,TRBJ2-1,TRBD1,TRBV6-9,CASSSTGGDLFF,TGTGCCAGCAGTTCTACAGGGGGCGACCTCTTCTTC
once,TRBJ2-7,.,TRBV28,CASSLSGVSGGYEQYF,TGTGCCAGCAGTTTAAGCGGCGTATCCGGCGGGTACGAGCAGTACTTC
.,TRBJ2-5,TRBD1,TRBV11-2,CASRRQGNTQETQYF,TGTGCCAGCAGGAGACAGGGAAATACCCAAGAGACCCAGTACTTC
.,TRBJ1-1,TRBD1,TRBV10-3,CAIRDDRAAEAFF,TGTGCCATCAGGGACGACAGGGCGGCTGAAGCTTTCTTT
.,TRBJ1-1,.,TRBV4-1,CASSQYGVEWTEAFF,TGCGCCAGCAGCCAATACGGGGTTGAATGGACTGAAGCTTTCTTT
.,TRBJ2-7,TRBD2,TRBV5-1,CASSGGTSGRSEQYF,TGCGCCAGCAGCGGGGGGACTAGCGGGAGAAGCGAGCAGTACTTC
.,TRBJ1-1,.,TRBV11-3,CASSLGGKTEAFF,TGTGCCAGCAGCTTAGGCGGCAAAACTGAAGCTTTCTTT
few,TRBJ2-1,TRBD1,TRBV5-1,CASSPGQGVDNEQFF,TGCGCCAGCAGCCCGGGACAGGGGGTTGACAATGAGCAGTTCTTC
.,TRBJ1-1,.,TRBV10-3,CAIGRGTDTEAFF,TGTGCCATAGGGAGAGGCACTGACACTGAAGCTTTCTTT
once,TRBJ2-5,TRBD1,TRBV7-4,CASSPSQLGGACGEYF,TGTGCCAGCAGCCCCTCACAGCTAGGGGGCGCTTGCGGAGAGTACTTC
.,TRBJ2-1,TRBD1,TRBV24-1,CATSESGQGALRQQFF,TGTGCCACCAGTGAATCGGGACAGGGCGCGCTTCGCCAGCAGTTCTTC
.,TRBJ2-1,.,TRBV2,CASSVLGSNEQFF,TGTGCCAGCAGTGTGCTAGGGAGCAATGAGCAGTTCTTC
.,TRBJ2-5,TRBD1,TRBV25-1,CASSETGAETQYF,TGTGCCAGCAGTGAGACAGGGGCTGAGACCCAGTACTTC
.,TRBJ1-2,TRBD1,TRBV3-1/TRBV3-2,CASSLGQGLLTF,TGTGCCAGCAGCCTAGGACAGGGTTTACTTACCTTC
.,TRBJ1-2,TRBD1,TRBV4-3,CASSQDDRANYGYTF,TGCGCCAGCAGCCAAGATGACAGGGCGAACTATGGCTACACCTTC
.,TRBJ2-3,.,TRBV9,CASSVRRDGDTQYF,TGTGCCAGCAGCGTAAGGCGGGATGGAGATACGCAGTATTTT
.,TRBJ1-3,.,TRBV4-2,CASSPTGLAGNTIYF,TGTGCCAGCAGCCCCACAGGGTTGGCTGGAAACACCATATATTTT
.,TRBJ2-7,.,TRBV9,CASSVGQVPHEQYF,TGTGCCAGCAGCGTAGGACAGGTCCCCCACGAGCAGTACTTC
.,TRBJ1-1,.,TRBV5-1,CASSQGPEAFF,TGCGCCAGCAGCCAGGGGCCTGAAGCTTTCTTT
.,TRBJ2-1,.,TRBV27,CASGGNEQFF,TGTGCCTCTGGAGGCAATGAGCAGTTCTTC
.,TRBJ2-7,TRBD1,TRBV5-8,CASSSRMRTGAHEQYF,TGTGCCAGCAGCTCCCGAATGAGGACAGGAGCGCACGAGCAGTACTTC
.,TRBJ1-1,.,TRBV27,CASSLSYRPNTEAFF,TGTGCCAGCAGTTTATCATACAGACCGAACACTGAAGCTTTCTTT
.,TRBJ1-2,.,TRBV4-1,CASSHLLRESGQSSGYTF,TGCGCCAGCAGCCATCTGCTGCGGGAGTCCGGACAGAGTTCTGGCTACACCTTC
.,TRBJ1-2,TRBD1,TRBV11-2,CASSFRLTGDYGYTF,TGTGCCAGCAGCTTCCGGTTGACAGGGGATTATGGCTACACCTTC
.,TRBJ1-2,.,TRBV5-1,CASSLGLDGYTF,TGCGCCAGCAGCTTGGGGCTTGATGGCTACACCTTC